This TCR beta chain comes out of a study of control samples from healthy donors and cancer patients. Assay: immunoSEQ multiplex PCR; the TCRdb copy retains only in-frame clones and omits some. The data show about 92,000 clones, almost 85% seen once. The sequenced sample was blood. This TCR was sampled from a woman aged 55-69 years in good health.

This CDR3 reads CASSLGTVPNQPQHF. DNA of the CDR3: TGTGCCAGCAGCCTCGGGACGGTACCCAATCAGCCCCAGCATTTT. The chain links TRBV14 to TRBJ1-5; D is perhaps TRBD1 (5 bases). The CDR3 spans 15 residues. The V end was cut by 4 bases, the J end by 3 bases, with 13 bases between. CDR1 SGHDN and CDR2 FVKESK come from the germline V gene.